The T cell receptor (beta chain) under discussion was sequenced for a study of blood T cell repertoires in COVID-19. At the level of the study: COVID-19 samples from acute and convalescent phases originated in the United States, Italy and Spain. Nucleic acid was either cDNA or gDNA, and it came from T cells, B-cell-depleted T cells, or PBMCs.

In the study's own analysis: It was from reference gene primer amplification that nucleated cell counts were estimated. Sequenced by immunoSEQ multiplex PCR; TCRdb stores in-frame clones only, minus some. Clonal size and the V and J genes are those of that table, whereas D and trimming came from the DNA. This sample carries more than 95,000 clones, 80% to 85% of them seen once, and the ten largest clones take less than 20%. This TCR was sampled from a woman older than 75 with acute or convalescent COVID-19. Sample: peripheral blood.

CDR3 in amino acids: CASSFDGNSGNTIYF. As DNA, the CDR3 is TGTGCCAGCAGCTTTGACGGGAACTCTGGAAACACCATATATTTT. The rearrangement uses TRBV7-9 and TRBJ1-3; D is ambiguous. The CDR3 consists of 15 residues. Trimming cost V 3 bases and J 0 bases, with 9 bases left between them. The germline V gene encodes CDR1 SEHNR and CDR2 FQNEAQ (reference sequence).